A selection of T cell receptor beta chains follows, all from one sample in a study of blood T cell repertoires in COVID-19. Profiled with immunoSEQ multiplex PCR; TCRdb holds only in-frame clones, not every one. The sample contains fewer than 130,000 clones, under 75% of which appear only once. Material for sequencing was peripheral blood. These receptors originate from a man aged 80 or over with acute or convalescent COVID-19. The CDR3 runs from the conserved cysteine through the conserved F or W. D genes are given only for firm matches. The size of a clone is reported for some rows only, either as once, few or many, or as a class for expanded clones.

>TRBD2|TRBJ2-1|-|TRBV9
TGTGCCAGCAGCGTAGTAGGACTAGCGGGAGTTAATGAGCAGTTCTTC
CASSVVGLAGVNEQFF
>-|TRBJ2-2|few|TRBV13
TGTGCCAGCAGAAGAAGCACTGCAGGTCCCACCGGGGAGCTGTTTTTT
CASRRSTAGPTGELFF
>-|TRBJ2-3|many|TRBV6-6
TGTGCCAGCAGCTCCTCGGATACGCAGTATTTT
CASSSSDTQYF
>TRBD1|TRBJ2-3|-|TRBV7-9
TGTGCCAGCAGCTTGACAGGGGGCCATACAGATACGCAGTATTTT
CASSLTGGHTDTQYF
>-|TRBJ2-3|-|TRBV6-2/TRBV6-3
TGTGCCAGCAGTTTGGGGCGAACGCAGTATTTT
CASSLGRTQYF
>TRBD2|TRBJ2-1|many|TRBV25-1
TGTGCCACCGGACAGGGCGATAGCGGGAGGGCCCGGAATGAGCAGTTCTTC
CATGQGDSGRARNEQFF
>TRBD1|TRBJ1-5|-|TRBV11-2
TGTGCCAGCAGCTTAGGGGACAGCCATCAGCCCCAGCATTTT
CASSLGDSHQPQHF
>TRBD2|TRBJ2-7|-|TRBV27
TGTGCCAGCAGTTTCACCGGGACTAGCATCCCTTACGAGCAGTACTTC
CASSFTGTSIPYEQYF
>-|TRBJ1-5|-|TRBV6-4
TGTGCCAGCAGTGACTCGGGGGGTCATCAGCCCCAGCATTTT
CASSDSGGHQPQHF
>TRBD2|TRBJ2-1|-|TRBV3-1/TRBV3-2
TGTGCCAGCAACCCCCGGGGACTAGCTGGGGACGAGCAGTTCTTC
CASNPRGLAGDEQFF
>TRBD1|TRBJ1-1|-|TRBV28
TGTGCCAGCAGTTTACTCACTACGGGACAGGGTATAAGGAACACTGAAGCTTTCTTT
CASSLLTTGQGIRNTEAFF
>-|TRBJ2-7|many|TRBV5-6
TGTGCCAGCAGCTTGTGGGAGGACCTTTACGAGCAGTACTTC
CASSLWEDLYEQYF
>TRBD1|TRBJ2-1|-|TRBV5-1
TGCGCCAGCAGCTCAGAGGGACAGACTTATGATGAGCAGTTCTTC
CASSSEGQTYDEQFF
>-|TRBJ2-7|many|TRBV7-2
TGTGCCAGCAGCTACCTTAGAGACAGGAGATTATTC
CASSYLRDRRLF
>-|TRBJ2-1|few|TRBV25-1
TGTGCCAGCAGTGATCCCGGGACGGGAGTCCTTGAGCAGTTCTTC
CASSDPGTGVLEQFF
>-|TRBJ2-1|-|TRBV14
TGTGCCAGCAGCCAAACCGGGGCCTACAATGAGCAGTTCTTC
CASSQTGAYNEQFF
>-|TRBJ1-2|few|TRBV13
TGTGCCAGCAGCTACAGGGAGAGCTATGGCTACACCTTC
CASSYRESYGYTF
>TRBD1|TRBJ2-7|-|TRBV30
TGTGCCTGGAGTCCAGGGACAGGGTCTCACGAGCAGTACTTC
CAWSPGTGSHEQYF
>-|TRBJ1-3|-|TRBV6-1
TGTGCCAGCAGTGAAGGAGGGAGCTCTGGAAACACCATATATTTT
CASSEGGSSGNTIYF
>-|TRBJ2-7|few|TRBV6-5
TGTGCCAGCAGTTACTCGAGCTACGGAGGCTACGAGCAGTACTTC
CASSYSSYGGYEQYF
>TRBD2|TRBJ2-2|-|TRBV6-6
TGTGCCAGCCAGACTAGCGGGAGTGCGAACACCGGGGAGCTGTTTTTT
CASQTSGSANTGELFF
>TRBD1|TRBJ1-5|few|TRBV19
TGTGCCAGTAGTATGGAGGGGGCACGACAGCCCCAGCATTTT
CASSMEGARQPQHF
>TRBD2|TRBJ2-3|-|TRBV7-3
TGTGCCAGCAGCTCCCCCAGCGGGAGTACAGATACGCAGTATTTT
CASSSPSGSTDTQYF
>TRBD2|TRBJ2-7|-|TRBV28
TGTGCCAGCAGTCAGGGACTAGCGACCGACGAGCAGTACTTC
CASSQGLATDEQYF
>-|TRBJ1-3|-|TRBV9
TGTGCCAGCAGCGTAGAGCGGGGGTCCTCCTCTGGAAACACCATATATTTT
CASSVERGSSSGNTIYF
>TRBD2|TRBJ2-1|-|TRBV6-2/TRBV6-3
TGTGCCAGCAGTTACTCCGAGACTAGCCGGGGTGAGCAGTTCTTC
CASSYSETSRGEQFF
>TRBD2|TRBJ2-5|few|TRBV6-2/TRBV6-3
TGTGCCAGCAGCCTACTAGCGAGCTGGGAGACCCAGTACTTC
CASSLLASWETQYF
>TRBD2|TRBJ2-1|-|TRBV28
TGTGCCAGCAGTTTGTCTAGCGGGAGGGTTGAGCAGTTCTTC
CASSLSSGRVEQFF
>-|TRBJ2-6|-|TRBV18
TGTGCCAGCTCACCTGACAGAACTGGGGCCAACGTCCTGACTTTC
CASSPDRTGANVLTF
>-|TRBJ1-3|many|TRBV3-1/TRBV3-2
TGTGCCAGCAGCCAAGAAGAGGGAACAGGGTTGGGAAACACCATATATTTT
CASSQEEGTGLGNTIYF
>TRBD2|TRBJ2-7|-|TRBV29-1
TGCAGCGTTACGGGGGGTGGGGCGCGGGAGCAGTACTTC
CSVTGGGAREQYF